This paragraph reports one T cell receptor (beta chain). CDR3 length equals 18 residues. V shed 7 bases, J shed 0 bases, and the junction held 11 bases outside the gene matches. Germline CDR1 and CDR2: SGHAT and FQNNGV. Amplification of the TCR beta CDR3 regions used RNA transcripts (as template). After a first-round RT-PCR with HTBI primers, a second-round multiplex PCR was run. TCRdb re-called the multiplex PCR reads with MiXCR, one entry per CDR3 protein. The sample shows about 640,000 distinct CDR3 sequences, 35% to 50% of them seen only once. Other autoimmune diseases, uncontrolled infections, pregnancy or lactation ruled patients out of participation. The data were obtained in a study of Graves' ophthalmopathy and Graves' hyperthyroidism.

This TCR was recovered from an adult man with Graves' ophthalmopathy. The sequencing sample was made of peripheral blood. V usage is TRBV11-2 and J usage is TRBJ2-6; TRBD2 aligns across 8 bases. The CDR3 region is CASTFSGGPYSGANVLTF. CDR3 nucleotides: TGTGCCAGCACCTTCTCGGGGGGGCCCTACTCTGGGGCCAACGTCCTGACTTTC.